The present T cell receptor (beta chain) was sequenced within a study of blood T cell repertoires in COVID-19. Looking at the study overall: Samples came from the United States, Italy and Spain, spanning acute and convalescent COVID-19.

Method: immunoSEQ multiplex PCR; TCRdb's copy keeps in-frame clones and lacks some. The table includes 350,000 to 450,000 clones, 70% to 90% detected once. A PCR-confirmed or clinician-diagnosed COVID-19 case had contacted exposed participants within 2 weeks of entry. The sequencing input was PBMCs or T cells enriched from blood (not recorded which). The receptor was derived from a woman aged 18 to 35 who had been exposed to COVID-19.

CDR3 in amino acids: CASSQRLADQETQYF. Written as DNA, the CDR3 is TGTGCCAGCTCACAACGCCTAGCGGACCAAGAGACCCAGTACTTC. This rearrangement joins TRBV18 to TRBJ2-5; 7 bases line up with TRBD2. The length of the CDR3 is 15 residues. Looked up from germline, CDR1 is KGHSH and CDR2 is LQKENI. With V trimmed by 4 bases and J by 0 bases, 5 bases remained unmatched.